This entry concerns a single T cell receptor beta chain. Its matching antigen is unknown. Some 41,000 productive templates were obtained per sample on average. The repertoire was sequenced with immunoSEQ multiplex PCR; TCRdb's copy has only in-frame clones and lacks some. The profile shows roughly 1,400 clones, roughly 78% of them singletons. The entry originates in a study of STAT3 mutations in large granular lymphocyte leukemia. General study points: All newly emerging clones after therapy were STAT3 wild type. Every T-cell large granular lymphocyte leukemia patient had at least one immunodominant TCR beta clonotype.

The germline CDR1 and CDR2 sequences are SGHKS and YYEKEE (reference sequence). This CDR3 has 14 amino acids. The V gene lost 4 bases and the J gene lost 7 bases, with 17 bases spanning the gap. The TCR originated in a man aged 50 or older with T-cell large granular lymphocyte leukemia. Some clones in this sample may be carry-over from other donors' samples. Sequencing was carried out using peripheral blood mononuclear cells. The chain links TRBV5-5 to TRBJ2-5; D may correspond to TRBD1 or TRBD2 (5 bases each). As DNA, the CDR3 is TGTGCCAGCAGCCACCGGGGCAGGGAATTGACCCAGTACTTC. This encodes CASSHRGRELTQYF.